This T cell receptor beta chain is drawn from a study of graft-versus-host responses after intestinal transplantation. Study in general: Following induction with anti-thymocyte globulin, all recipients were given tacrolimus and steroids for approximately 3 years. Findings and caveats of the study: GvH clonotypes were identified within recipient marrow, with a subset emerging first in ileum or blood. Where graft-donor T cell macrochimerism was present, patients had high graft-versus-host to host-versus-graft clonal ratios in allografts.

Only in-frame clones appear in the TCRdb table, and some are missing; sequencing was by immunoSEQ multiplex PCR. The sample holds about 38,000 clones, less than 90% seen once. As regards this clone: Its antigen remains unknown.

The TCR originated in a human patient who received an intestinal transplant, so some T cells may come from the graft donor. The sequencing used PBMCs, collected about 990 days after transplant.

Written as DNA, the CDR3 is TGTGCCACTGGCCCGGACAGGGAAGCCGGGGAGCTGTTTTTT. Translation gives CATGPDREAGELFF. The rearrangement uses TRBV2 and TRBJ2-2; 8 bases fit TRBD1. Trimming cost V 10 bases and J 6 bases; bases outside gene matches: 10. Germline CDR1 and CDR2: SNHLY and FYNNEI. The CDR3 consists of 14 residues.